The 2 T cell receptor beta chains given below trace back to one sample, sequenced in a study of T cell responses to AZD1222 COVID-19 vaccine. Clones were read by immunoSEQ multiplex PCR, and TCRdb kept only the in-frame ones, dropping some. The table records about 44,000 clones, about 83% of them present only once. This sample comprised peripheral blood, obtained on day 0 of AZD1222 vaccination. The receptors were sampled from an adult in good health.

The chain combines TRBV27 with TRBJ2-7, with TRBD2 matching over 7 bases. The V gene's germline CDR1 is MNHEY and CDR2 SMNVEV (reference sequence). V was pared by 6 bases and J by 3 bases, with 2 bases of the junction left unmatched. This CDR3 region has 12 residues. CDR3 nucleotide sequence: TGTGCCAGCAGGGGGGGGGTCTACGAGCAGTACTTC. Translated: CASRGGVYEQYF.

V gene TRBV7-2 combines with J gene TRBJ2-1; tentative D call: TRBD2 (6 bases). The length of the CDR3 is 16 residues. Trimming left V 5 bases short and J 9 bases short, with 23 bases between. From germline, CDR1 is SGHTA and CDR2 FQGNSA. CDR3 nucleotides: TGTGCCAGCAGCGCTCAACCCGGACGGCTGGGGGGTGAGCAGTTCTTC. This sequence encodes CASSAQPGRLGGEQFF. The variable domain in full, completed from reference TRBV7-2 and TRBJ2-1, reads GAGVSQSPSNKVTEKGKDVELRCDPISGHTALYWYRQSLGQGLEFLIYFQGNSAPDKSGLPSDRFSAERTGGSVSTLTIQRTQQEDSAVYLCASSAQPGRLGGEQFFGPGTRLTVL.